What follows is one TCR beta chain and its context. Its antigen is not identified. The method was immunoSEQ multiplex PCR; TCRdb's version includes in-frame clones alone and lacks a portion of them. Among approximately 74,000 clones listed, about 80% were seen once. The sample belongs to a study of neoadjuvant anti-PD-1 for oral cavity cancer. Whole-study findings and limits: Higher pretreatment blood Treg/Th17 ratios correlated with higher pretreatment blood and lower post-treatment tumor TCRbeta clonality.

The CDR3 extends over 16 amino acids. The ends lost 6 bases at V and 5 bases at J; junction bases unmatched: 14. The V gene's germline CDR1 is SNHLY and CDR2 FYNNEI. This receptor was obtained from a person aged 35-79 years with oral cavity squamous cell carcinoma. Sequenced here: PBMCs, sampled before nivolumab (anti-PD-1) treatment. This chain joins TRBV2 and TRBJ2-5, with 8 bases matching TRBD1. The CDR3 loop reads CASRNGRTGSGETQYF. CDR3 DNA: TGTGCCAGCAGGAACGGACGGACAGGGTCTGGTGAGACCCAGTACTTC.